Below, one T cell receptor (beta chain) is given with its context. Amplification used 60 Vbeta primers and 13 Jbeta primers. Using immunoSEQ multiplex PCR, the repertoire was profiled, and TCRdb retains in-frame clones only, with some absent. The data contain some 150,000 clones, 80% of them seen just once; the ten biggest clones take up approximately 4.5%. The data are from a study of cytomegalovirus exposure and HLA in healthy donors. The germline CDR1 and CDR2 sequences are SEHNR and FQNEAQ (reference sequence). The CDR3 extends over 12 amino acids. J lost 7 bases, V lost 6 bases, and 2 bases had no gene match.

The gene calls are TRBV7-9 and TRBJ1-1; 10 nucleotides match TRBD1. The sequencing sample was made of PBMCs. This TCR was sampled from a man younger than 45 in good health and CMV-seronegative. The CDR3 sequence is CASSWTGGEAFF. In nucleotides, the CDR3 is TGTGCCAGCAGTTGGACAGGGGGTGAAGCTTTCTTT.